The clone carrying this T cell receptor beta chain was seen once. This entry comes from a study of immune evolution from preneoplasia to lung adenocarcinoma. The method was immunoSEQ multiplex PCR; TCRdb's version includes in-frame clones alone and lacks a portion of them. Of about 4,100 clones listed, roughly 80% are singletons. The CDR3 contains 14 residues. Trimming took 2 bases from V and 2 from J, leaving 11 bases between them. CDR1 and CDR2 (germline): SGHRS, YFSETQ. The clonotype originates from an older donor with lung adenocarcinoma. The sequenced sample was FFPE adjacent normal lung tissue. The chain carries TRBV5-1 and TRBJ2-7; maybe TRBD1 (6 bases). DNA of the CDR3: TGCGCCAGCAGCTTAGGTGGGGGCCCCTACGAGCAGTACTTC. This gives the protein CASSLGGGPYEQYF.